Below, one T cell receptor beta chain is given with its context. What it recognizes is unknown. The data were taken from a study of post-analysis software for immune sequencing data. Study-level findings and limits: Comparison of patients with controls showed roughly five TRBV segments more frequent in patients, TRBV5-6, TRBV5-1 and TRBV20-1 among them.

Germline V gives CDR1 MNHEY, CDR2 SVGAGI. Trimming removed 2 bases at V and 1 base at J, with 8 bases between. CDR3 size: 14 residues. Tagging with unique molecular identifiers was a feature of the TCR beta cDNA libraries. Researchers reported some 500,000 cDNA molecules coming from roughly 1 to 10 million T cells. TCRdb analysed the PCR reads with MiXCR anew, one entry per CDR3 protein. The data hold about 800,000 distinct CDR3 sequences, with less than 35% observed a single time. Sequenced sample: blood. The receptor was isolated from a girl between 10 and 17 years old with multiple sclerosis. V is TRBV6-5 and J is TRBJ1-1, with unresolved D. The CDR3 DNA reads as TGTGCCAGCAGTTACGGAAGGCAGAACACTGAAGCTTTCTTT. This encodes CASSYGRQNTEAFF.